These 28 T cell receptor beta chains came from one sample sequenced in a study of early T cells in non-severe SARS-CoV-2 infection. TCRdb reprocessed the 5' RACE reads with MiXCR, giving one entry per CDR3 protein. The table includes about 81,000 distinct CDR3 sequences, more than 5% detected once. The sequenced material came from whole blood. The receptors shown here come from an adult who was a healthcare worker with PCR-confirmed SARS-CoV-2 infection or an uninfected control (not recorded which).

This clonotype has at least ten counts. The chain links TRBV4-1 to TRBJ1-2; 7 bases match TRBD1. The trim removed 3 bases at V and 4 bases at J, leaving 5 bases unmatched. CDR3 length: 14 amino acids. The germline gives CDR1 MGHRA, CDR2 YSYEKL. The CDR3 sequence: CASSQDRLGYGYTF. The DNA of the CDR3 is TGCGCCAGCAGCCAGGACAGGTTGGGCTATGGCTACACCTTC.

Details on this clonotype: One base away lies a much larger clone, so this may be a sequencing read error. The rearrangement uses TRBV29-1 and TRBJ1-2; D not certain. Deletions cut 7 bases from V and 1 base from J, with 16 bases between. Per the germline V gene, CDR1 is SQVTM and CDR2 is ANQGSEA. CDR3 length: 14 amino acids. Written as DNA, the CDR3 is TGCAGCGATGATTCAGAACGCGATAACTATGGCTACACCTTC. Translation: CSDDSERDNYGYTF.

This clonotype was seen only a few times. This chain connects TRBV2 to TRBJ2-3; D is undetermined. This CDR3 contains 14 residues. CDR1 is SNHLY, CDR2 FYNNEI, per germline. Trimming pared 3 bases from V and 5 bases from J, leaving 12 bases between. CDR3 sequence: CASSDRVGRDTQYF. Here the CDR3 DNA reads TGTGCCAGCAGTGATCGGGTGGGCAGAGATACGCAGTATTTT.

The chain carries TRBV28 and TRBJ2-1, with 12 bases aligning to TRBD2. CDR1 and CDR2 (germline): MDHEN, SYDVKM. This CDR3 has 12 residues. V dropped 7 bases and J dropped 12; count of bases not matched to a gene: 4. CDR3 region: CASKTSGGRQFF. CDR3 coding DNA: TGTGCCAGCAAGACTAGCGGGGGACGGCAGTTCTTC.

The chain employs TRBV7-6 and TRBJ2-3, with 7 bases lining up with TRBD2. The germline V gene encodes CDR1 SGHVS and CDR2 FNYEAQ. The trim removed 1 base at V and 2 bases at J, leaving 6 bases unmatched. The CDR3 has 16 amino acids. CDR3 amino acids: CASSLGPRGNTDTQYF. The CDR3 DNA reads TGTGCCAGCAGCTTAGGTCCGCGGGGGAACACAGATACGCAGTATTTT. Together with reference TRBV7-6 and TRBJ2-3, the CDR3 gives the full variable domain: GAGVSQSPRYKVTKRGQDVALRCDPISGHVSLYWYRQALGQGPEFLTYFNYEAQQDKSGLPNDRFSAERPEGSISTLTIQRTEQRDSAMYRCASSLGPRGNTDTQYFGPGTRLTVL.

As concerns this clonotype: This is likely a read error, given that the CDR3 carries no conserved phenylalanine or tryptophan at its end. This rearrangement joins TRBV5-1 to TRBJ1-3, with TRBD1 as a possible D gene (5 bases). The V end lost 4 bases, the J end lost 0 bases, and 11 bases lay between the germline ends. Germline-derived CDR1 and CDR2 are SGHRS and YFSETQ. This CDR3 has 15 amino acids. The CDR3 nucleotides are TGCGCCAGCAGCCGGGACGCAAGCTCTGGAAACACCATATATCTT. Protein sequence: CASSRDASSGNTIYL.

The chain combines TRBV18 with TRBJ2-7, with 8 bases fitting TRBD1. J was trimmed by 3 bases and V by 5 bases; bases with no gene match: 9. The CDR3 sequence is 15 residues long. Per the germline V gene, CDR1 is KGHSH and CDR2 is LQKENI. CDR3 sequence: CASSWTGSYNYEQYF. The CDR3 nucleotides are TGTGCCAGCTCATGGACAGGGTCCTATAACTACGAGCAGTACTTC. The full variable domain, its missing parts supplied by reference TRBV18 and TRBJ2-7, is NAGVMQNPRHLVRRRGQEARLRCSPMKGHSHVYWYRQLPEEGLKFMVYLQKENIIDESGMPKERFSAEFPKEGPSILRIQQVVRGDSAAYFCASSWTGSYNYEQYFGPGTRLTVT.

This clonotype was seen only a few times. Here the CDR3 reads CATMDYNTGELFF. The CDR3, as DNA: TGTGCCACCATGGACTATAACACCGGGGAGCTGTTTTTT. The V gene is TRBV7-8, the J gene TRBJ2-2; a weak D match, TRBD2 (6 bases). Between the trimmed V and J ends, which lost 10 bases and 2 bases, there was a span of 11 bases. This CDR3 spans 13 amino acids. Germline-derived CDR1 and CDR2 are SGHVS and FQNEAQ.

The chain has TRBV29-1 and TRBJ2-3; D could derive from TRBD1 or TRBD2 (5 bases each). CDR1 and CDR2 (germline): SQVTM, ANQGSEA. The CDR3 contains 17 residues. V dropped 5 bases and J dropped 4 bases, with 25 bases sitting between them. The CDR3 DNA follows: TGCAGCGTTCCTCGCCTGGACACCGGGAAGAGGGCAGATACGCAGTATTTT. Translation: CSVPRLDTGKRADTQYF.

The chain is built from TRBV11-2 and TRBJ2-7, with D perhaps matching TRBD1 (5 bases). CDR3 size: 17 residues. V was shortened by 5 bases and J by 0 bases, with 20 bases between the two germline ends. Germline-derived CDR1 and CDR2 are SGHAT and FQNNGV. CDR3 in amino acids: CASSTPRQLRNSYEQYF. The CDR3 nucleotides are TGTGCCAGCAGCACCCCCCGACAGTTGAGAAACTCCTACGAGCAGTACTTC.

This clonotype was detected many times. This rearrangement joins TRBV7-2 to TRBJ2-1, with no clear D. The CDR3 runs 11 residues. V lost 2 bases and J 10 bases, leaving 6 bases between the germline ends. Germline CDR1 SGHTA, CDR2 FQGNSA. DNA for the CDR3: TGTGCCAGCAGCTTACTAAGGGAGCAGTTCTTC. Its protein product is CASSLLREQFF.

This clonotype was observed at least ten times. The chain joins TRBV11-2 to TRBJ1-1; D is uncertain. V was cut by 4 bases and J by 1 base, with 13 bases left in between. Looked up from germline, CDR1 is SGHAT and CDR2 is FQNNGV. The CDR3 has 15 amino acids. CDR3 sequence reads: CASSSLVQTNTEAFF. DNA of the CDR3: TGTGCCAGCAGCTCCCTAGTGCAAACGAACACTGAAGCTTTCTTT.

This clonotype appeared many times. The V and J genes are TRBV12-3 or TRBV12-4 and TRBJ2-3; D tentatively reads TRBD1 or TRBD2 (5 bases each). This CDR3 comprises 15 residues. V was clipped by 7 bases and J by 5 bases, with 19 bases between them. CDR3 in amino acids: CASTSSLVRGDTQYF. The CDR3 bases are TGTGCCAGCACCTCCTCCTTAGTGAGGGGAGATACGCAGTATTTT.

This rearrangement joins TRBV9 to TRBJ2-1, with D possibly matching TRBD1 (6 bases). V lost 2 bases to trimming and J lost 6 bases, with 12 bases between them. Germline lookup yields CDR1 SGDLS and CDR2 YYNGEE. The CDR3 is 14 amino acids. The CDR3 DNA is TGTGCCAGCAGCGTTGACAGGTATAGCAATGAGCAGTTCTTC. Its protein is CASSVDRYSNEQFF. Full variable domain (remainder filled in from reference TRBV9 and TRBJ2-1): DSGVTQTPKHLITATGQRVTLRCSPRSGDLSVYWYQQSLDQGLQFLIQYYNGEERAKGNILERFSAQQFPDLHSELNLSSLELGDSALYFCASSVDRYSNEQFFGPGTRLTVL.

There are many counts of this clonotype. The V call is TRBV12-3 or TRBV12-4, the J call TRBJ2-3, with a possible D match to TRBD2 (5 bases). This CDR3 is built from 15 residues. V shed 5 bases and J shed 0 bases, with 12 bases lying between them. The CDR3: CASSASGPSTDTQYF. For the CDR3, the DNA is TGTGCCAGCAGTGCAAGCGGTCCTAGCACAGATACGCAGTATTTT.

The DNA for the CDR3 is TGCAGTGCTAGTACTAGCGGGAGCGCAGATACGCAGTATTTT. Residues: CSASTSGSADTQYF. The chain carries TRBV20-1 and TRBJ2-3; 11 positions match TRBD2. V shed 3 bases, J shed 4 bases, and the junction held 3 bases outside the gene matches. The length of the CDR3 is 14 residues. Germline V lookup: CDR1 DFQATT, CDR2 SNEGSKA (reference sequence).

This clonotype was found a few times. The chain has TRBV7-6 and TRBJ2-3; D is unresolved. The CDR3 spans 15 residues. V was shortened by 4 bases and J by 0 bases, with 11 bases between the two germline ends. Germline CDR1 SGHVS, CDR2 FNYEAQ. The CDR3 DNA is TGTGCCAGCAGCTCCTACACAGTAAGCACAGATACGCAGTATTTT. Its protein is CASSSYTVSTDTQYF.

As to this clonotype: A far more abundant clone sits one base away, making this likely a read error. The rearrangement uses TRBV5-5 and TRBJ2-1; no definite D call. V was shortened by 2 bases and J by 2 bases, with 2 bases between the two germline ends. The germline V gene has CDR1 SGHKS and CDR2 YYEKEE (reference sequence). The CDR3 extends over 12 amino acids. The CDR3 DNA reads TGTGCCAGCAGCTTAGCCTACAATGAGCAGTTCTTC. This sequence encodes CASSLAYNEQFF. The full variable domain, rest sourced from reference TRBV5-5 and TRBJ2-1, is DAGVTQSPTHLIKTRGQQVTLRCSPISGHKSVSWYQQVLGQGPQFIFQYYEKEERGRGNFPDRFSARQFPNYSSELNVNALLLGDSALYLCASSLAYNEQFFGPGTRLTVL.

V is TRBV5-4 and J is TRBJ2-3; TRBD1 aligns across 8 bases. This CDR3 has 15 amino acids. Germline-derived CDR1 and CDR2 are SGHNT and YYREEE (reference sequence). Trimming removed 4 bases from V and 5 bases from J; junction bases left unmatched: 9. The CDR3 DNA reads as TGTGCCAGCAGCGCCTGGACAGGGCAGGGAGATACGCAGTATTTT. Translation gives CASSAWTGQGDTQYF.

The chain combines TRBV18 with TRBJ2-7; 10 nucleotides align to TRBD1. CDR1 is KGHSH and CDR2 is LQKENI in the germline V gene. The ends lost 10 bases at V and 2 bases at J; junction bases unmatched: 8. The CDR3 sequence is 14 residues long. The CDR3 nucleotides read TGTGCCACTTCCCCAGGGACAGGGGCCTACGAGCAGTACTTC. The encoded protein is CATSPGTGAYEQYF.

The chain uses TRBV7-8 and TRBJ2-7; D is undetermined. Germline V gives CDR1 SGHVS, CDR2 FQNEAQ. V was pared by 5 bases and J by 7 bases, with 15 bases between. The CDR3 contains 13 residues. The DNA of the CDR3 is TGTGCCAGCAGCCTAAGGACGAGCCAGGAGCAGTACTTC. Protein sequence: CASSLRTSQEQYF.

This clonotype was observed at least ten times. The CDR3 spells CASSLGQRGEKLFF. The CDR3, as DNA: TGTGCCAGCAGCTTAGGACAGCGCGGTGAAAAACTGTTTTTT. This chain uses TRBV7-6 with TRBJ1-4, with TRBD1 as a possible D gene (5 bases). Trimming shortened V by 1 base and J by 7 bases, and 10 bases separated the two germline ends. This CDR3 spans 14 amino acids. CDR1 and CDR2 from the germline V gene are SGHVS and FNYEAQ.

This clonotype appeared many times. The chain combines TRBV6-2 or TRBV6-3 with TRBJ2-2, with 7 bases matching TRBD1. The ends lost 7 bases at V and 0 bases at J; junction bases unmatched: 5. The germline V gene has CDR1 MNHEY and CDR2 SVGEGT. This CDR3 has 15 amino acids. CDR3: CASKTGQSNTGELFF. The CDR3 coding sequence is TGTGCCAGCAAAACGGGACAGTCGAACACCGGGGAGCTGTTTTTT.

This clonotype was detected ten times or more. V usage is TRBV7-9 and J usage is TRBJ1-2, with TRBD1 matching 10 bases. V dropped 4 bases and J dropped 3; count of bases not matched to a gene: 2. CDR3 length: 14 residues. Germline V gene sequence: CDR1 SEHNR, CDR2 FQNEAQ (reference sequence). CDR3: CASSYGQGDYGYTF. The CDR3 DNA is TGTGCCAGCAGCTATGGACAGGGGGACTATGGCTACACCTTC.

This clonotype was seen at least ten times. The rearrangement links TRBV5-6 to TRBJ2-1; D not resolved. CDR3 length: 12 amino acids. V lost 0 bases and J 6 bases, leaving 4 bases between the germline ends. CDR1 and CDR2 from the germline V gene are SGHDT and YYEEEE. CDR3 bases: TGTGCCAGCAGCTTGGATCGCAATGAGCAGTTCTTC. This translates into CASSLDRNEQFF.

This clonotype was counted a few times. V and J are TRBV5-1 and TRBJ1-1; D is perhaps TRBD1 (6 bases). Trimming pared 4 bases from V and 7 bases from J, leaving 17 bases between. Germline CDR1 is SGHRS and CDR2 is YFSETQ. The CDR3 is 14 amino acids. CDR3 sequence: CASSQTQGGSEAFF. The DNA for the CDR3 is TGCGCCAGCAGCCAAACACAGGGTGGTAGTGAAGCTTTCTTT.

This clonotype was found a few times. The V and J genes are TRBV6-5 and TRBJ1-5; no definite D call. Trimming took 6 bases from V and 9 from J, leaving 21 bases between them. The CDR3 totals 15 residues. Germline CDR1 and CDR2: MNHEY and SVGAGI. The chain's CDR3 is CASSQRAVSSTPQHF. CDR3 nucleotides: TGTGCCAGCAGCCAACGAGCGGTATCAAGCACGCCCCAGCATTTT.

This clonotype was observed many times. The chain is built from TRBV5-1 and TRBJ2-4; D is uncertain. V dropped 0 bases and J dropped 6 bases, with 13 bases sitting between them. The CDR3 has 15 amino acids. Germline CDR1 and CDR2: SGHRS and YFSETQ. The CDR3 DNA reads TGCGCCAGCAGCTTGGCGGCCGCCAATCGAAACATTCAGTACTTC. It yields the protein CASSLAAANRNIQYF.